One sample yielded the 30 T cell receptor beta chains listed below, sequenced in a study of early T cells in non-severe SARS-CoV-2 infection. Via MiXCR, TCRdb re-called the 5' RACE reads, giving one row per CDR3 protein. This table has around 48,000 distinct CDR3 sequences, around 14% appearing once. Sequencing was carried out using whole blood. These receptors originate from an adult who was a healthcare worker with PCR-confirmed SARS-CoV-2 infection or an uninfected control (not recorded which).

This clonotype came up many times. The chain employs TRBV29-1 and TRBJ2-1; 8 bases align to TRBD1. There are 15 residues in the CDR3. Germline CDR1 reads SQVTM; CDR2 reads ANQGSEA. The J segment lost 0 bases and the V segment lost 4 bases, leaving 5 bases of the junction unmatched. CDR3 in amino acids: CSVGGTGNSYNEQFF. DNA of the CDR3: TGCAGCGTTGGGGGGACAGGTAACTCCTACAATGAGCAGTTCTTC.

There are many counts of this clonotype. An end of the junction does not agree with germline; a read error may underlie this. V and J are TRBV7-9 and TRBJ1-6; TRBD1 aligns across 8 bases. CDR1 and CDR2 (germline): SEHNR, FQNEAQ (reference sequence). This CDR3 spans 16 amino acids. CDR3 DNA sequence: TGTGCCAGCACCTTACCTACAGGGGGAAGAGGCTCACCCCTCCACTTT. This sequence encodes CASTLPTGGRGSPLHF.

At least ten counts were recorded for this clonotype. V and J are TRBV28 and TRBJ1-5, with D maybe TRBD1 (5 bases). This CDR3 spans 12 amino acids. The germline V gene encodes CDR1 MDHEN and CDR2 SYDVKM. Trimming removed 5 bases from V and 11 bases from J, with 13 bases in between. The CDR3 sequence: CASSARIGAQHF. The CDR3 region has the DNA TGTGCCAGCAGTGCCCGGATAGGGGCCCAGCATTTT.

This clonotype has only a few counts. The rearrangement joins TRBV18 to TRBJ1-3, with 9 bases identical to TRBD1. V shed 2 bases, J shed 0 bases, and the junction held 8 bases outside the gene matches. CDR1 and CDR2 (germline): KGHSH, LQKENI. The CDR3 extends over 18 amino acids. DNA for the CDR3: TGTGCCAGCTCACCAGGGACAGGGACAATGATCTCTGGAAACACCATATATTTT. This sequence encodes CASSPGTGTMISGNTIYF.

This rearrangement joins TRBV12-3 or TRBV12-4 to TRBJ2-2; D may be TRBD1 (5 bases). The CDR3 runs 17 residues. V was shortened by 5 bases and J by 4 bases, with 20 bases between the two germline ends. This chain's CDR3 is CASSHGARRSSTGELFF. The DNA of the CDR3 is TGTGCCAGCAGTCATGGGGCGCGGCGGTCGAGCACCGGGGAGCTGTTTTTT.

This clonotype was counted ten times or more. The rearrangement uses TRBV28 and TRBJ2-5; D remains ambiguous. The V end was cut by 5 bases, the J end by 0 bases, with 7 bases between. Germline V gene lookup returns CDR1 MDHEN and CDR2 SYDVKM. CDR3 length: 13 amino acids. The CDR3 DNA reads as TGTGCCAGCAGTCGAGACTACCAAGAGACCCAGTACTTC. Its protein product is CASSRDYQETQYF.

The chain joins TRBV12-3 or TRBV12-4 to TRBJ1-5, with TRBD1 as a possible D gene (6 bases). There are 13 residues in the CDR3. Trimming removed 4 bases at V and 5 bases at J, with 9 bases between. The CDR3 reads CASSSHRDQPQHF. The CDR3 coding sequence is TGTGCCAGCAGTTCCCACAGGGATCAGCCCCAGCATTTT.

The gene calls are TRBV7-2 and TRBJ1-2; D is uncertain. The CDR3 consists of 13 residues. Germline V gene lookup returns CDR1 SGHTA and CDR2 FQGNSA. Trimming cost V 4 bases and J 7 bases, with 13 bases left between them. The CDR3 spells CASSSRRGIGYTF. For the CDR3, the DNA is TGTGCCAGCAGCTCGAGAAGAGGGATTGGCTACACCTTC.

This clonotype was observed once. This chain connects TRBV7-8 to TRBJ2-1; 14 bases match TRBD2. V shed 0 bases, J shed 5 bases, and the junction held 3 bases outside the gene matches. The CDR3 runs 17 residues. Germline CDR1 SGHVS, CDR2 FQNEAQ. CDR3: CASSLARLAGGHNEQFF. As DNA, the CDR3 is TGTGCCAGCAGCTTAGCTAGACTAGCGGGGGGGCACAATGAGCAGTTCTTC. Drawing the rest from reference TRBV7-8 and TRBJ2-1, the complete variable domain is GAGVSQSPRYKVAKRGQDVALRCDPISGHVSLFWYQQALGQGPEFLTYFQNEAQLDKSGLPSDRFFAERPEGSVSTLKIQRTQQEDSAVYLCASSLARLAGGHNEQFFGPGTRLTVL.

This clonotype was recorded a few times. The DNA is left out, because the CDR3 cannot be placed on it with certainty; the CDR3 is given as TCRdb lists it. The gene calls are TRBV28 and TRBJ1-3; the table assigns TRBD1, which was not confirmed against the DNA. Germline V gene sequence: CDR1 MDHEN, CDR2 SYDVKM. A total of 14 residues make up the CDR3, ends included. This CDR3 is CASSSSDRWNTIYF.

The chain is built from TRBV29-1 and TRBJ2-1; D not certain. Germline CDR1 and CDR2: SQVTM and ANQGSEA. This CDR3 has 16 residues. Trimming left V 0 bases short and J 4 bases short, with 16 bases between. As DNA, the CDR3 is TGCAGCGTTGAAGACTCCTCGCCTCAGGTTTACAATGAGCAGTTCTTC. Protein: CSVEDSSPQVYNEQFF.

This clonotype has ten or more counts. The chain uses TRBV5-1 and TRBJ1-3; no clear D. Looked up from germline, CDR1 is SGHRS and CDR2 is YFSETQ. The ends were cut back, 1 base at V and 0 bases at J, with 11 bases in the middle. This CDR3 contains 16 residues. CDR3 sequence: CASSLSQLNSGNTIYF. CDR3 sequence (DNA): TGCGCCAGCAGCTTGAGTCAGCTAAACTCTGGAAACACCATATATTTT.

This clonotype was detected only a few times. CDR3 coding DNA: TGTGCCAGCAGCCTCAGAGATCAGCCCCAGCATTTT. This sequence encodes CASSLRDQPQHF. The J gene is TRBJ1-5, the V gene TRBV14, with D unresolved. The V gene's germline CDR1 is SGHDN and CDR2 FVKESK. V lost 4 bases and J lost 5, with 6 bases in between. The CDR3 length is 12 residues.

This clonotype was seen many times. CDR3 sequence (DNA): TGTGCCAGCAGTCCCCCGGGGACGGCGAAAAACATTCAGTACTTC. This translates into CASSPPGTAKNIQYF. The chain joins TRBV27 to TRBJ2-4, with D possibly called TRBD1 or TRBD2 (5 bases each). V was pared by 5 bases and J by 4 bases, with 15 bases between. From germline, CDR1 is MNHEY and CDR2 SMNVEV (reference sequence). The CDR3 contains 15 residues.

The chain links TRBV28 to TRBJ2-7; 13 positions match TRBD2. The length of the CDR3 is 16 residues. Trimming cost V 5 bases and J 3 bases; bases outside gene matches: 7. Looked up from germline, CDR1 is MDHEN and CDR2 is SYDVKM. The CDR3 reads CASSRQTSGRNYEQYF. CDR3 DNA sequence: TGTGCCAGCAGTCGGCAGACTAGCGGGAGGAACTACGAGCAGTACTTC.

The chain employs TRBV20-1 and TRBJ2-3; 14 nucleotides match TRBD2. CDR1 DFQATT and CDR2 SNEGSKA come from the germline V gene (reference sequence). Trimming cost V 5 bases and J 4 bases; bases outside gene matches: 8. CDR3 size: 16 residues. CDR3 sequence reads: CSAGRGLAGASDTQYF. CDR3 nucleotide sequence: TGCAGTGCTGGAAGGGGACTAGCGGGGGCCTCAGATACGCAGTATTTT.

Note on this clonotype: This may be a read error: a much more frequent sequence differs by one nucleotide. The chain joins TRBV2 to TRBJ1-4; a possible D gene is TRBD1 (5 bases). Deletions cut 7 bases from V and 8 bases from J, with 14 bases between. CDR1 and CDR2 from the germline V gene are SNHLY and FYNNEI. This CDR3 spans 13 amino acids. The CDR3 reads CASNGALFEKLFF. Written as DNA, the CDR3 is TGTGCCAGCAATGGGGCCTTGTTCGAAAAACTGTTTTTT.

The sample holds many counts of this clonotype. The CDR3 loop reads CASKPDIGGTEAFF. CDR3 sequence (DNA): TGTGCCAGCAAACCCGACATCGGTGGGACTGAAGCTTTCTTT. The chain combines TRBV7-9 with TRBJ1-1; no clear D. The CDR3 loop spans 14 amino acids. The germline CDR1 and CDR2 sequences are SEHNR and FQNEAQ (reference sequence). The V end lost 7 bases, the J end lost 5 bases, and 17 bases lay between the germline ends.

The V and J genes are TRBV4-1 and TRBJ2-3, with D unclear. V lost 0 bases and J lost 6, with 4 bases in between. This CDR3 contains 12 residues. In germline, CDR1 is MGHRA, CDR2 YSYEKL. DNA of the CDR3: TGCGCCAGCAGCCAAGATGTGGATACGCAGTATTTT. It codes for CASSQDVDTQYF.

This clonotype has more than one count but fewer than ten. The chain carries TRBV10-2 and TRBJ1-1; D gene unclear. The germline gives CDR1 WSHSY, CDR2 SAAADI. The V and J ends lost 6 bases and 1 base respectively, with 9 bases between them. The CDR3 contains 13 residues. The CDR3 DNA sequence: TGCGCCAGCAGGGCCTCGAAGAACACTGAAGCTTTCTTT. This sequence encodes CASRASKNTEAFF.

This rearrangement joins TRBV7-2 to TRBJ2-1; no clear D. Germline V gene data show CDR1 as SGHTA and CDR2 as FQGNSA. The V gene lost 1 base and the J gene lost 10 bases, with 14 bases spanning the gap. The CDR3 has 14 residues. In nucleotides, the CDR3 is TGTGCCAGCAGCTTAGTGCAACCCCCCGGGGAGCAGTTCTTC. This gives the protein CASSLVQPPGEQFF. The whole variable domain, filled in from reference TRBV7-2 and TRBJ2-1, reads GAGVSQSPSNKVTEKGKDVELRCDPISGHTALYWYRQSLGQGLEFLIYFQGNSAPDKSGLPSDRFSAERTGGSVSTLTIQRTQQEDSAVYLCASSLVQPPGEQFFGPGTRLTVL.

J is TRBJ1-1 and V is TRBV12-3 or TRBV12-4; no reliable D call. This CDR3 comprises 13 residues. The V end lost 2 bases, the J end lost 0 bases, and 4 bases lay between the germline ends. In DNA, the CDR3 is TGTGCCAGCAGTTTATGGTTGAACACTGAAGCTTTCTTT. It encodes CASSLWLNTEAFF.

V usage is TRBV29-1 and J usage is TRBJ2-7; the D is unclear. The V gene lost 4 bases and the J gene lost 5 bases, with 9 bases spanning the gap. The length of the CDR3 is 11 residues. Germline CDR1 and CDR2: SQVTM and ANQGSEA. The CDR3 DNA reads TGCAGCGTTGGGACGGGCAACGAGCAGTACTTC. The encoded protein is CSVGTGNEQYF.

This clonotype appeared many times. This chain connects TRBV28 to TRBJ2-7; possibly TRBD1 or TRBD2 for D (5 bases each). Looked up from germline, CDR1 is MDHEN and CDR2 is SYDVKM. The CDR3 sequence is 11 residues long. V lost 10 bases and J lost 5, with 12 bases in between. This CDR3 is CATVGAHEQYF. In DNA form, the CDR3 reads TGTGCCACCGTCGGGGCACACGAGCAGTACTTC. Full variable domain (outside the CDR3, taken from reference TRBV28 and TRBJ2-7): DVKVTQSSRYLVKRTGEKVFLECVQDMDHENMFWYRQDPGLGLRLIYFSYDVKMKEKGDIPEGYSVSREKKERFSLILESASTNQTSMYLCATVGAHEQYFGPGTRLTVT.

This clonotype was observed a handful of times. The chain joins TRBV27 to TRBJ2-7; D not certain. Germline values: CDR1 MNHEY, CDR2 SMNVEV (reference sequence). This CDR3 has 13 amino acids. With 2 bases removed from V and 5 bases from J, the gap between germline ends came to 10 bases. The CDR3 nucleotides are TGTGCCAGCAGTTTAAACCTCGGCGACGAGCAGTACTTC. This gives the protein CASSLNLGDEQYF.

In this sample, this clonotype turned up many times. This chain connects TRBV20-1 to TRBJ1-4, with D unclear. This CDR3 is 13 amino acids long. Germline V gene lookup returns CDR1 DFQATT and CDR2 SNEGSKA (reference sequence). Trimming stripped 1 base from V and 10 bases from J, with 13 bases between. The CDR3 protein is CSARGTLEGKLFF. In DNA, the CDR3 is TGCAGTGCTAGAGGGACCTTGGAGGGAAAACTGTTTTTT.

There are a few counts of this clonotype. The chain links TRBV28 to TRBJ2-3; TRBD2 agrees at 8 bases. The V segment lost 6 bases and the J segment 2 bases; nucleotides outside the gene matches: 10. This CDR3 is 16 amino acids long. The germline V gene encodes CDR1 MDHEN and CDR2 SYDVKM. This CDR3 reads CASRVGTSGNTDTQYF. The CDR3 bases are TGTGCCAGCAGAGTAGGTACTAGCGGCAACACAGATACGCAGTATTTT. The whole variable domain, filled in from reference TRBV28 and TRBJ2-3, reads DVKVTQSSRYLVKRTGEKVFLECVQDMDHENMFWYRQDPGLGLRLIYFSYDVKMKEKGDIPEGYSVSREKKERFSLILESASTNQTSMYLCASRVGTSGNTDTQYFGPGTRLTVL.

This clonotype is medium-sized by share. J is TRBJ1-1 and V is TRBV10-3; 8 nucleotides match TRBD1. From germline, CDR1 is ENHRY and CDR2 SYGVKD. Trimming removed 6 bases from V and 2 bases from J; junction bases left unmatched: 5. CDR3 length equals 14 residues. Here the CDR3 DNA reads TGTGCCATCAGCGCTCAGGGGGCTAACACTGAAGCTTTCTTT. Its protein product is CAISAQGANTEAFF.

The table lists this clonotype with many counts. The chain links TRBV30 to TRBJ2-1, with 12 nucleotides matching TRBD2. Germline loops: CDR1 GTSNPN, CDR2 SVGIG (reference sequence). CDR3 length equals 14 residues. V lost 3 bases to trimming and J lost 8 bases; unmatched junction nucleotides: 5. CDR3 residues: CAWSPGLAGDEQFF. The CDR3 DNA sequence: TGTGCCTGGAGCCCGGGACTAGCGGGCGATGAGCAGTTCTTC.

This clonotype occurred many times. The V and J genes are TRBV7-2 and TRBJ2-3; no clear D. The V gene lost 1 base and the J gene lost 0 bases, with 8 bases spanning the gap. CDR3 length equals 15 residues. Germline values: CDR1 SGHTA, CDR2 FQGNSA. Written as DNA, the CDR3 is TGTGCCAGCAGCTTAGGGGTCCTTAGCACAGATACGCAGTATTTT. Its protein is CASSLGVLSTDTQYF.